Presented here are 23 T cell receptor beta chains from one specimen sequenced in a study of OX40 agonist ivuxolimab in advanced cancers. Using immunoSEQ multiplex PCR, the repertoire was profiled, and TCRdb retains in-frame clones only, with some absent. Among approximately 44,000 clones listed, just under 95% were seen once. The sample here was CD4+ or CD8+ T cells sorted from blood, taken in a trial of the OX40 agonist ivuxolimab. Receptors originate from an adult with an advanced solid tumor such as melanoma, head and neck, liver or kidney cancer.

This clone was observed a single time. In DNA, the CDR3 is TGTGCCAGCAGTCCGTTGTTTCGGGAGGGCCCCGAGCAGTACTTC. It yields the protein CASSPLFREGPEQYF. V gene TRBV6-6 combines with J gene TRBJ2-7, with TRBD2 matching 8 bases. The V segment lost 5 bases and the J segment 6 bases; nucleotides outside the gene matches: 12. This CDR3 contains 15 residues. Per germline, CDR1 MNHNY and CDR2 SVGAGI (reference sequence).

The chain recombines TRBV19 with TRBJ2-3; no clear D. This CDR3 has 13 amino acids. V gave up 3 bases and J gave up 5 bases, with 9 bases separating them. The V gene's germline CDR1 is LNHDA and CDR2 SQIVND (reference sequence). The CDR3 DNA reads TGTGCCAGTAGTATTTGGCGAGGAGATACGCAGTATTTT. Protein sequence: CASSIWRGDTQYF.

The chain is built from TRBV15 and TRBJ2-3; D unclear. V was trimmed by 1 base and J by 0 bases, leaving 11 bases between them. CDR1 is LNHNV, CDR2 YYDKDF, per germline (reference sequence). The CDR3 loop spans 16 amino acids. Here the CDR3 reads CATSRVGGSSTDTQYF. The CDR3 DNA reads TGTGCCACCAGCAGAGTCGGCGGTTCTAGCACAGATACGCAGTATTTT. Using reference TRBV15 and TRBJ2-3 for the parts outside the CDR3, the full variable domain is DAMVIQNPRYQVTQFGKPVTLSCSQTLNHNVMYWYQQKSSQAPKLLFHYYDKDFNNEADTPDNFQSRRPNTSFCFLDIRSPGLGDTAMYLCATSRVGGSSTDTQYFGPGTRLTVL.

The chain has TRBV19 and TRBJ2-7; tentative D call: TRBD1 (6 bases). The V gene's germline CDR1 is LNHDA and CDR2 SQIVND (reference sequence). The V gene lost 3 bases and the J gene lost 4 bases, with 10 bases spanning the gap. This CDR3 region has 13 residues. The CDR3 spells CASSIGQGYEQYF. CDR3 nucleotide sequence: TGTGCCAGTAGTATTGGGCAGGGGTACGAGCAGTACTTC.

The chain recombines TRBV27 with TRBJ2-7; 12 bases map to TRBD1. The CDR3 is 15 residues long. The V gene's germline CDR1 is MNHEY and CDR2 SMNVEV (reference sequence). V lost 4 bases to trimming and J lost 6 bases; unmatched junction nucleotides: 7. CDR3 amino acids: CASSSSGTGGGEQYF. CDR3 nucleotides: TGTGCCAGCAGTTCATCCGGGACAGGGGGCGGCGAGCAGTACTTC.

This clone turned up a few times. The genes are TRBV29-1 and TRBJ2-1; TRBD2 is a possible D gene (6 bases). V was shortened by 4 bases and J by 8 bases, with 18 bases between the two germline ends. This CDR3 contains 14 residues. The germline V gene encodes CDR1 SQVTM and CDR2 ANQGSEA. The CDR3 nucleotides read TGCAGCGTTGTATGGCTCGGGAGAGGTCATGAGCAGTTCTTC. Amino acid sequence: CSVVWLGRGHEQFF.

V usage is TRBV4-2 and J usage is TRBJ1-1; TRBD1 matches at 7 bases. V shed 4 bases and J 4 bases; nucleotides not matched to a gene: 12. The CDR3 sequence is 16 residues long. Germline loops: CDR1 LGHNA, CDR2 YNFKEQ. CDR3 loop: CASSPVQGERRTEAFF. The CDR3, as DNA: TGTGCCAGCAGCCCTGTCCAGGGGGAGAGGCGCACTGAAGCTTTCTTT.

The J gene is TRBJ1-2, the V gene TRBV19; D unresolved. This CDR3 comprises 12 residues. From germline, CDR1 is LNHDA and CDR2 SQIVND (reference sequence). Trimming cost V 3 bases and J 5 bases, with 7 bases left between them. The CDR3 loop is CASSMAGYGYTF. In DNA form, the CDR3 reads TGTGCCAGTAGTATGGCCGGGTATGGCTACACCTTC.

The CDR3 loop is CASSKGFKETQYF. CDR3 sequence (DNA): TGTGCCAGCAGCAAGGGATTTAAAGAGACCCAGTACTTC. The chain uses TRBV6-1 and TRBJ2-5; D ambiguous. There are 13 residues in the CDR3. V lost 6 bases to trimming and J lost 3 bases, with 11 bases between them. CDR1 is MNHNS, CDR2 SASEGT, per germline.

This chain links TRBV11-2 with TRBJ2-7, with D unclear. There are 13 residues in the CDR3. The germline CDR1 and CDR2 sequences are SGHAT and FQNNGV. V lost 1 base and J 1 base, leaving 5 bases between the germline ends. The CDR3 region is CASSLGRSYEQYF. As DNA, the CDR3 is TGTGCCAGCAGCTTAGGCAGATCCTACGAGCAGTACTTC.

Within the sample, this clone is medium-sized (0.01 to 0.1%). This chain connects TRBV6-6 to TRBJ2-7, with a tentative D call TRBD2 (5 bases). Between the trimmed V and J ends, which lost 2 bases and 5 bases, there was a span of 7 bases. The germline CDR1 and CDR2 sequences are MNHNY and SVGAGI (reference sequence). CDR3 size: 12 residues. CDR3 sequence: CASSYARDEQYF. In nucleotides, the CDR3 is TGTGCCAGCAGTTACGCGAGGGACGAGCAGTACTTC.

The genes are TRBV5-6 and TRBJ2-7; 7 nucleotides align to TRBD1. This CDR3 contains 15 residues. The germline CDR1 and CDR2 sequences are SGHDT and YYEEEE. J lost 3 bases, V lost 0 bases, and 6 bases had no gene match. The CDR3 region has the DNA TGTGCCAGCAGCTTGGCCTGGGGACAGAACTACGAGCAGTACTTC. Amino acids: CASSLAWGQNYEQYF.

This clone was found a few times. The J gene is TRBJ2-1, the V gene TRBV7-2; 11 positions match TRBD2. V lost 3 bases and J lost 6; bases outside the gene matches: 4. The CDR3 contains 15 residues. Per the germline V gene, CDR1 is SGHTA and CDR2 is FQGNSA. This chain's CDR3 is CASSFGSGGGNEQFF. The CDR3 DNA follows: TGTGCCAGCAGCTTTGGTAGCGGGGGGGGCAATGAGCAGTTCTTC.

This clone occurred once. The chain is built from TRBV9 and TRBJ1-2; D ambiguous. Germline CDR1 SGDLS, CDR2 YYNGEE. The CDR3 runs 15 residues. V gave up 0 bases and J gave up 3 bases, with 12 bases separating them. The CDR3 loop is CASSVAEVGDYGYTF. The DNA of the CDR3 is TGTGCCAGCAGCGTAGCTGAGGTGGGTGACTATGGCTACACCTTC.

The V call is TRBV28, the J call TRBJ1-2, with a possible D match to TRBD1 (5 bases). CDR1 is MDHEN, CDR2 SYDVKM, per germline. There are 13 residues in the CDR3. V lost 10 bases and J lost 8, with 20 bases in between. This CDR3 is CATSMGRADGYTF. The CDR3 bases are TGTGCCACCTCAATGGGCAGGGCGGACGGCTACACCTTC.

V is TRBV29-1 and J is TRBJ2-7; 7 bases align to TRBD2. In germline, CDR1 is SQVTM, CDR2 ANQGSEA. Trimming cost V 4 bases and J 0 bases; bases outside gene matches: 3. The CDR3 extends over 13 amino acids. The CDR3: CSVGRESSYEQYF. CDR3 in DNA: TGCAGCGTTGGGCGGGAGAGCTCCTACGAGCAGTACTTC.

The chain employs TRBV30 and TRBJ1-1; D unclear. Germline CDR1 reads GTSNPN; CDR2 reads SVGIG (reference sequence). The length of the CDR3 is 11 residues. Trimming took off 7 bases at V and 1 base at J, with 7 bases between the two ends. The CDR3 loop reads CAYGKNTEAFF. Written as DNA, the CDR3 is TGTGCCTACGGCAAGAACACTGAAGCTTTCTTT. Based on the CDR3 plus reference TRBV30 and TRBJ1-1, the full variable domain is SQTIHQWPATLVQPVGSPLSLECTVEGTSNPNLYWYRQAAGRGLQLLFYSVGIGQISSEVPQNLSASRPQDRQFILSSKKLLLSDSGFYLCAYGKNTEAFFGQGTRLTVV.

The rearrangement uses TRBV4-1 and TRBJ2-7, with 7 bases matching TRBD1. CDR3 size: 19 residues. Unmatched junction bases numbered 17, after V lost 0 bases and J lost 3 bases. Germline V gives CDR1 MGHRA, CDR2 YSYEKL. CDR3 residues: CASSQDMTGLLYRHYEQYF. CDR3 sequence (DNA): TGCGCCAGCAGCCAAGACATGACAGGGCTTTTATACAGGCACTACGAGCAGTACTTC.

The V gene is TRBV29-1, the J gene TRBJ2-1; 14 bases line up with TRBD2. The junction had 10 bases not matched to a gene; V was cut back by 6 bases and J by 6 bases. Germline V CDR1 and CDR2: SQVTM, ANQGSEA. CDR3 length: 16 residues. The CDR3 bases are TGCAGCGTCGCAGGGACTAGCGGGAGAAATTCCAATGAGCAGTTCTTC. Protein sequence: CSVAGTSGRNSNEQFF.

Of note for this clone: The sample holds other DNA sequences that translate to the same CDR3. The chain has TRBV6-5 and TRBJ2-3; D might be TRBD1 (5 bases). CDR3 size: 14 residues. V lost 7 bases to trimming and J lost 0 bases, with 11 bases between them. Germline CDR1 and CDR2: MNHEY and SVGAGI. CDR3 protein: CASIGRASTDTQYF. The CDR3 DNA is TGTGCCAGCATAGGCAGGGCAAGCACAGATACGCAGTATTTT.

The V call is TRBV6-5, the J call TRBJ1-4; maybe TRBD1 (5 bases). CDR3 length: 15 residues. The germline gives CDR1 MNHEY, CDR2 SVGAGI. V lost 5 bases and J 4 bases, leaving 14 bases between the germline ends. The chain's CDR3 is CASSREQANNEKLFF. The CDR3 coding sequence is TGTGCCAGCAGTCGCGAACAGGCTAATAATGAAAAACTGTTTTTT.

The rearrangement links TRBV30 to TRBJ2-7; TRBD1 aligns across 8 bases. The CDR3 spans 15 residues. The V gene end was trimmed by 5 bases and the J gene end by 4 bases; junction bases not matched to a gene: 13. Germline V gene data show CDR1 as GTSNPN and CDR2 as SVGIG (reference sequence). CDR3 loop: CAWGRQGQGGYEQYF. In nucleotides, the CDR3 is TGTGCCTGGGGGAGACAAGGACAGGGAGGTTACGAGCAGTACTTC. Drawing the rest from reference TRBV30 and TRBJ2-7, the complete variable domain is SQTIHQWPATLVQPVGSPLSLECTVEGTSNPNLYWYRQAAGRGLQLLFYSVGIGQISSEVPQNLSASRPQDRQFILSSKKLLLSDSGFYLCAWGRQGQGGYEQYFGPGTRLTVT.

In this sample, this clone turned up once. The V and J genes are TRBV5-4 and TRBJ1-3; possible D gene TRBD1, 6 bases. Germline V lookup: CDR1 SGHNT, CDR2 YYREEE (reference sequence). CDR3 length: 15 residues. V was clipped by 0 bases and J by 4 bases, with 11 bases between them. The DNA of the CDR3 is TGTGCCAGCAGCTTGGGGGCAGGGGTCGGAAACACCATATATTTT. This sequence encodes CASSLGAGVGNTIYF.